The sequence of this T cell receptor beta chain was determined in a study of B cell selection in AIRE deficiency. CD4+CD127+ cells were sorted as the conventional CD4 T cells. Per the authors' pipeline: Conventional T cell pools: 1x10^5 or so distinct patient, 130,000 to 150,000 donor TCRbeta sequences. The repertoire was sequenced with immunoSEQ multiplex PCR; TCRdb's copy has only in-frame clones and lacks some. V, J and clone size are those of that table, while D and trimming were read from the DNA. The table has fewer than 30,000 clones, around 97% seen once. Concerning this clone itself: Its target is not known.

Findings of the study overall: Shorter CDR3s marked shared Treg sequences, biased toward few non-templated insertions. Of roughly 3,400 shared Treg TCRbeta sequences, roughly 31% were healthy-donor-only and over 8% patient-only. Only TCRbeta was sequenced; around 39% of shared healthy Treg sequences appeared in Tconv.

CDR1 is MGHDK and CDR2 is SYGVNS in the germline V gene. The CDR3 is 16 amino acids. Trimming removed 1 base from V and 4 bases from J, with 15 bases in between. The receptor was isolated from a human donor with AIRE deficiency. The rearrangement links TRBV25-1 to TRBJ2-3, with D possibly TRBD1 on 6 matching bases. The sequenced sample consisted of conventional CD4+ T cells sorted from PBMCs. The CDR3 nucleotides are TGTGCCAGCAGTGAATTCGGGTCAGGGGCGGCAGATACGCAGTATTTT. Amino acids: CASSEFGSGAADTQYF.